In this sample, the clone carrying this TCR beta chain turned up once. What it binds is unknown. Negative isolation yielded CD4+ and CD8+ T cells, and FACS enriched TEMRA cells. RNA in amounts of roughly 0.45 to 1 ug was reverse transcribed with random hexamers. An immunoSEQ multiplex PCR amplified TCR beta CDR3 over 54 Vbeta and 13 Jbeta. TCRdb ran MiXCR on the immunoSEQ multiplex PCR reads and lists one entry per CDR3 protein. The sample carries nearly 110,000 distinct CDR3 sequences, 94% recorded once. The CDR3 is 15 residues long. V gave up 0 bases and J gave up 0 bases, with 11 bases separating them. The germline V gene encodes CDR1 DFQATT and CDR2 SNEGSKA (reference sequence). The data were taken from a study of CD8 T cells in Susac syndrome. Study-wide results and caveats: The relatively small number of individuals in the TCR sequencing and HLA analysis was acknowledged by the study. Susac-specific public clones found in total CD8+ repertoires numbered some 17, and those in CD8+ TEMRA repertoires numbered a few.

The clonotype was recovered from a human donor with Susac syndrome. This chain connects TRBV20-1 to TRBJ1-1; tentatively, D is TRBD1 (5 bases). The sequenced material came from CD8+ T cells from PBMCs. The CDR3 sequence: CSARDQEGMNTEAFF. The DNA for the CDR3 is TGCAGTGCTAGAGATCAAGAGGGGATGAACACTGAAGCTTTCTTT.